The text below deals with one T cell receptor beta chain. Its antigen is not known. This entry is derived from a study of T cells in Graves' hyperthyroidism and ophthalmopathy. CDR1 and CDR2 from the germline V gene are MNHEY and SVGAGI. Trimming removed 2 bases from V and 2 bases from J, with 16 bases in between. This CDR3 spans 16 amino acids. Amplified TCR beta CDR3 regions came from RNA transcripts. Researchers ran a first-round RT-PCR on the TCR CDR3 using the HTBI primer set. TCRdb re-derived calls from the multiplex PCR reads in MiXCR, one entry per CDR3 protein. The sample contains about 350,000 distinct CDR3 sequences, approximately 19% of which appear only once. General study points: Blood also carried most thyroid clonotypes expanded above 0.001.

The TCR originated in a woman aged 18-29 years with Graves' hyperthyroidism. The rearrangement joins TRBV6-5 to TRBJ2-7; perhaps TRBD2 as D (6 bases). Sequencing used blood. The CDR3, as DNA: TGTGCCAGCAGTTACGGGGGACGGACTATCCCCTACGAGCAGTACTTC. Amino acids: CASSYGGRTIPYEQYF.